This note documents a single T cell receptor beta chain sequence. This entry is derived from a study of cytomegalovirus exposure and HLA in healthy donors. Both 60 Vbeta primers and 13 Jbeta primers went into the PCR. Here immunoSEQ multiplex PCR was the method, and the copy in TCRdb shows in-frame clones only, minus some. The repertoire holds 95,000 to 150,000 clones, with 83% as singletons. This CDR3 region has 17 residues. Trimming at V came to 3 bases and at J to 2 bases, leaving 9 bases not matched to a gene. From germline, CDR1 is LNHDA and CDR2 SQIVND (reference sequence). Donors were nominally healthy when sampled, though unrecorded immune exposures were likely.

The sequenced material came from PBMCs. This clonotype was obtained from a man aged 18-30 years in good health and CMV-seropositive. The chain is built from TRBV19 and TRBJ1-5, with TRBD1 identical over 8 bases. The CDR3 DNA sequence: TGTGCCAGTAGTATCCGGCAGGGGGCCGGGGGCAATCAGCCCCAGCATTTT. Translation: CASSIRQGAGGNQPQHF.